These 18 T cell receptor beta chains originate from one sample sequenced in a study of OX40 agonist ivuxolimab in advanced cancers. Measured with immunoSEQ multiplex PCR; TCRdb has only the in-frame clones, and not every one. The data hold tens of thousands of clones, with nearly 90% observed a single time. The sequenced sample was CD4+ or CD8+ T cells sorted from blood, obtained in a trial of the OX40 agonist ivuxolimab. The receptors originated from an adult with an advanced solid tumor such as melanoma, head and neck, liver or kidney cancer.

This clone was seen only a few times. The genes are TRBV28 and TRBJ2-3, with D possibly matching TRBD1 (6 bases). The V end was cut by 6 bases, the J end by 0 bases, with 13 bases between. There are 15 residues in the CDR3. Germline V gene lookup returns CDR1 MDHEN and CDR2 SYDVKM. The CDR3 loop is CASRKTGDSTDTQYF. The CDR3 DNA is TGTGCCAGCAGGAAGACAGGAGACAGCACAGATACGCAGTATTTT.

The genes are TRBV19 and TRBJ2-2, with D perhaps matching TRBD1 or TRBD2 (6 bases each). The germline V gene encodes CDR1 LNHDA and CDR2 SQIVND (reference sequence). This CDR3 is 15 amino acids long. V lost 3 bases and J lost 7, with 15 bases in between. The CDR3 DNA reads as TGTGCCAGTAGTATGAAGGGGGGTGAGGGCGGGGAGCTGTTTTTT. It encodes CASSMKGGEGGELFF.

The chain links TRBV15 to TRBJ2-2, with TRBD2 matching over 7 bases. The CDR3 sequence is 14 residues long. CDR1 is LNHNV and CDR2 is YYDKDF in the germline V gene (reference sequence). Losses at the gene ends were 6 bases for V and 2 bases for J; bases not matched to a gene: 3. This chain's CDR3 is CATRSGLNTGELFF. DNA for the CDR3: TGTGCCACCAGGTCGGGACTAAACACCGGGGAGCTGTTTTTT.

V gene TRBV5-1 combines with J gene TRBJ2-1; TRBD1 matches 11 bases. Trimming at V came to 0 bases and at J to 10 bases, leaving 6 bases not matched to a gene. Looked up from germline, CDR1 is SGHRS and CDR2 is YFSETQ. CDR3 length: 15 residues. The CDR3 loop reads CASSLDGQGAYEQFF. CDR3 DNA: TGCGCCAGCAGCTTGGACGGACAGGGGGCATACGAGCAGTTCTTC.

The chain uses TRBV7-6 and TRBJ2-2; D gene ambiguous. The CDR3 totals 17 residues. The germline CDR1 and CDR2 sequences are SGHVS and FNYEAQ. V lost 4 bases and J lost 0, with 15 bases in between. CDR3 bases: TGTGCCAGCAGCTCCGGGTCCATCGCCGCGAACACCGGGGAGCTGTTTTTT. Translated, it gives CASSSGSIAANTGELFF.

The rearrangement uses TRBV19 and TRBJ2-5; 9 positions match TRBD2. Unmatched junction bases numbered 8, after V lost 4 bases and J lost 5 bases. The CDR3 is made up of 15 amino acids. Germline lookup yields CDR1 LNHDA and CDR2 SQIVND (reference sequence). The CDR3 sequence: CASSKKRGVLETQYF. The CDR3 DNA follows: TGTGCCAGTAGTAAGAAGCGGGGGGTTTTGGAGACCCAGTACTTC.

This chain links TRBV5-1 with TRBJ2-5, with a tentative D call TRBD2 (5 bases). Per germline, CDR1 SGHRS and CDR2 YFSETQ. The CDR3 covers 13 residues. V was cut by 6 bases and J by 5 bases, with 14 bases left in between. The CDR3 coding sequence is TGCGCCAGCACTGGGCAGCGGAGGGAGACCCAGTACTTC. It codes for CASTGQRRETQYF. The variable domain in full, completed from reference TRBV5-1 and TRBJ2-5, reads KAGVTQTPRYLIKTRGQQVTLSCSPISGHRSVSWYQQTPGQGLQFLFEYFSETQRNKGNFPGRFSGRQFSNSRSEMNVSTLELGDSALYLCASTGQRRETQYFGPGTRLLVL.

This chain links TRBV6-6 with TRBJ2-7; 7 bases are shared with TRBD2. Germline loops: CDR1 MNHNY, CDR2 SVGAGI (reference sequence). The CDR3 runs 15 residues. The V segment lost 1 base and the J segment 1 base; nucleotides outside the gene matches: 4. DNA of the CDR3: TGTGCCAGCAGTTACTTAGAGGGAGGGTCCTACGAGCAGTACTTC. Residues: CASSYLEGGSYEQYF.

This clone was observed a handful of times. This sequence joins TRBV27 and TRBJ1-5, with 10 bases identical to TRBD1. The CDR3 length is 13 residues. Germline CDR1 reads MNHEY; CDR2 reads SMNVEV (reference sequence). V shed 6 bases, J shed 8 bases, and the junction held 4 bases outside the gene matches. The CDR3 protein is CASRRTGGKPQHF. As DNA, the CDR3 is TGTGCCAGCAGAAGGACAGGGGGGAAGCCCCAGCATTTT.

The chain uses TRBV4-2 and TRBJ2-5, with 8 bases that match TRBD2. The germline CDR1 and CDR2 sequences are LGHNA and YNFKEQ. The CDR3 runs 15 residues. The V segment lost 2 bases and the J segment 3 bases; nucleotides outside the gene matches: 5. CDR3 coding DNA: TGTGCCAGCAGCCAACTTCGGGGGGGAGAAGAGACCCAGTACTTC. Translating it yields CASSQLRGGEETQYF.

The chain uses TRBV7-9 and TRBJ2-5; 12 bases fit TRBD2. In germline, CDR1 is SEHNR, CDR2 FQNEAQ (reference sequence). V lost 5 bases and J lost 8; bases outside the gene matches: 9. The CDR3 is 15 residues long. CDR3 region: CASSTRLAGVGTQYF. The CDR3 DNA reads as TGTGCCAGCAGCACCCGACTAGCGGGAGTTGGAACCCAGTACTTC.

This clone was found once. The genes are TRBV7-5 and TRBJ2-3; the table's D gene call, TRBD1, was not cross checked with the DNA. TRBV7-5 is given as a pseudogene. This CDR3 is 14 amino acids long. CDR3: CVRSAGQGKDTQYF. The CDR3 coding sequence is TGTGTCAGAAGCGCGGGACAGGGGAAAGATACGCAGTATTTT.

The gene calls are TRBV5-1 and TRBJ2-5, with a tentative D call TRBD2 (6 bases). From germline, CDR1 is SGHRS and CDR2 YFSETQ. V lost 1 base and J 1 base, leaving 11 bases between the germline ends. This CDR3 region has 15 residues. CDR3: CASSLSGVGQETQYF. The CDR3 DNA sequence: TGCGCCAGCAGCTTGTCGGGGGTTGGCCAAGAGACCCAGTACTTC. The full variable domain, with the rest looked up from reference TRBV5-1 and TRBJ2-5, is KAGVTQTPRYLIKTRGQQVTLSCSPISGHRSVSWYQQTPGQGLQFLFEYFSETQRNKGNFPGRFSGRQFSNSRSEMNVSTLELGDSALYLCASSLSGVGQETQYFGPGTRLLVL.

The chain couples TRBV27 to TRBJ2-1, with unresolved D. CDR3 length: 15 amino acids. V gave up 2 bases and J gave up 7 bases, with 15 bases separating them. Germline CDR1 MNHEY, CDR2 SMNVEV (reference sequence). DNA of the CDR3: TGTGCCAGCAGTTTAAGGCGACGGGCCCCTAATGAGCAGTTCTTC. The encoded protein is CASSLRRRAPNEQFF.

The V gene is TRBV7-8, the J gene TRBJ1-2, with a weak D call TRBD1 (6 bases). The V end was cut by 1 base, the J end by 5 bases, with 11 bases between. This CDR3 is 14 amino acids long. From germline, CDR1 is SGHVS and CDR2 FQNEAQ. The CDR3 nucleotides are TGTGCCAGCAGCTTAGGGAGGGGGGTTTATGGCTACACCTTC. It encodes CASSLGRGVYGYTF. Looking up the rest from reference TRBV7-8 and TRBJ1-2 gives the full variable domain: GAGVSQSPRYKVAKRGQDVALRCDPISGHVSLFWYQQALGQGPEFLTYFQNEAQLDKSGLPSDRFFAERPEGSVSTLKIQRTQQEDSAVYLCASSLGRGVYGYTFGSGTRLTVV.

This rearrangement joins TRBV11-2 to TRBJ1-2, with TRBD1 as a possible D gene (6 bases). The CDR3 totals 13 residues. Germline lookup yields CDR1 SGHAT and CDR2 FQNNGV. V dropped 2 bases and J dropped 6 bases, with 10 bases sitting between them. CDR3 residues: CASSLNRANGYTF. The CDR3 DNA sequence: TGTGCCAGCAGCTTAAACAGGGCCAATGGCTACACCTTC.

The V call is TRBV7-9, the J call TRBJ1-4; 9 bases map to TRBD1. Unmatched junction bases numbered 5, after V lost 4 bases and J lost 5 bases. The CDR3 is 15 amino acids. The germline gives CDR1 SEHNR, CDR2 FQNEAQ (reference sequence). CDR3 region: CASSYTGGVNEKLFF. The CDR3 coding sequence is TGTGCCAGCAGCTATACAGGGGGCGTAAATGAAAAACTGTTTTTT. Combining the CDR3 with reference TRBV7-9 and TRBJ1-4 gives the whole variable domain DTGVSQNPRHKITKRGQNVTFRCDPISEHNRLYWYRQTLGQGPEFLTYFQNEAQLEKSRLLSDRFSAERPKGSFSTLEIQRTEQGDSAMYLCASSYTGGVNEKLFFGSGTQLSVL.

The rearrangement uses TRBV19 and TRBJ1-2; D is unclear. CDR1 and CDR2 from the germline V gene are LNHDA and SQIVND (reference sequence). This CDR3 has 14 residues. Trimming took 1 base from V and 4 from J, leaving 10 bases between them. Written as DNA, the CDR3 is TGTGCCAGTAGTATAGGTCGCCAATTCTATGGCTACACCTTC. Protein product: CASSIGRQFYGYTF.